The TCR beta chain described here comes from a study of blood T cell repertoires in COVID-19 (dated by TCRdb to between 2020 and 2021). At the level of the whole study: Collaborator samples came from the United States, Italy and Spain and covered acute and convalescent phases of COVID-19. The material from the prospective study consisted of cDNA or gDNA derived from T cells, B-cell-depleted T cells, or PBMCs. Deeply sampled blood TCRbeta repertoires from subjects exposed to, actively infected with, or recovered from COVID-19 were included in the dataset. The repertoires were released in a freely available public database intended as a resource for research on the immune response to SARS-CoV-2. The samples were drawn from two sources: the first 160 participants of the ongoing ImmuneRACE study, and over 950 subjects contributed by 6 global collaborators. A de-identified subject ID, COVID-19 status, age in years and sex were almost always included in the sample metadata. Where available, HLA class I and class II types were obtained from metadata supplied by the sample provider rather than from assay-based typing. The research as a whole found: The amount of clinical and demographic metadata varied by source and participant and was provided uncurated.

The junction shows trimming of 10 bases on V and 1 base on J, plus 13 bases between the germline ends. The CDR3 runs 13 residues from the cysteine to the phenylalanine. The only DNA kept is the CDR3, 39 bases in frame from the first base. The germline V gene (reference sequence) specifies LNHDA as CDR1 and SQIVND as CDR2. Worth noting for this clone: Its antigen has not been determined. No quality values exist for individual bases; no much larger clone is one base distant.

TCRbeta CDR3 regions were amplified from genomic DNA by means of the immunoSEQ Assay, a bias-controlled multiplex PCR. As for the authors' bioinformatics: The number of nucleated cells in each sample was estimated by amplification of reference gene primers within the assay. To quantify the absolute abundance of each unique TCRbeta CDR3 rearrangement, sequence reads were collapsed and filtered. For each sample, productive Simpson clonality was calculated as the square root of Simpson's diversity index across productive rearrangements. TCRdb retrieved this table from immuneACCESS and kept in-frame rearrangements only. Not all clones are present; in checked studies, unresolved V genes account for under half, and no reason is known for the remainder. V, J and clone size are those of that table, while D and trimming were read from the DNA. In all, the sample holds over 200,000 clones, and approximately 88% of those were seen once. Around 26% of the sample rests with the top ten.

Each collaborating institution followed its own protocols to collect whole blood in K2EDTA tubes. For TCRbeta analysis, collaborators shipped samples as frozen whole blood, isolated PBMCs, or DNA extracted from either of those sample types. The sequence is built from TRBV19 and TRBJ1-1, with the D gene uncertain. The sequencing input was peripheral blood. The sequence came from a man aged 40-49 years with acute or convalescent COVID-19. CDR3 region: CATEEVGNTEAFF. The DNA sequence is given as TGTGCCACCGAGGAGGTCGGGAACACTGAAGCTTTCTTT.